These 5 T cell receptor beta chains were sequenced from one sample in a study of shared T cell receptors in the human thymus. TCRdb keeps only in-frame clones here, not all; method: immunoSEQ multiplex PCR. The repertoire holds some 660,000 clones, around 87% seen once, with under 0.01% in the top ten. The data also belong to a second study, concerning human thymus T cells.

Sequencing input: thymocytes. These receptors originate from a boy under three years old with a congenital heart defect.

The V and J genes are TRBV27 and TRBJ2-1, with TRBD2 identical over 9 bases. CDR1 and CDR2 from the germline V gene are MNHEY and SMNVEV (reference sequence). V trimming: 7 bases; J trimming: 9 bases; junction bases outside the gene matches: 10. This CDR3 comprises 14 residues. CDR3 nucleotides: TGTGCCAGCACCGAGCGGGGGGATCGTAGTGAGCAGTTCTTC. Translating it yields CASTERGDRSEQFF.

The chain couples TRBV5-1 to TRBJ2-5; TRBD2 aligns across 12 bases. The CDR3 consists of 17 residues. The junction had 14 bases not matched to a gene; V was cut back by 7 bases and J by 4 bases. In germline, CDR1 is SGHRS, CDR2 YFSETQ. The CDR3 region is CASVPSGGDHDGETQYF. The CDR3 DNA reads TGCGCCAGCGTACCTAGCGGGGGGGACCACGATGGAGAGACCCAGTACTTC.

This chain links TRBV5-8 with TRBJ2-7; D is perhaps TRBD2 (5 bases). V dropped 5 bases and J dropped 0 bases, with 15 bases sitting between them. This CDR3 has 15 amino acids. Germline V lookup: CDR1 SGHTS, CDR2 YDEGEE. In DNA, the CDR3 is TGTGCCAGCAGTTTCGGGGAGAGCCACTCCTACGAGCAGTACTTC. As protein: CASSFGESHSYEQYF.

The rearrangement joins TRBV14 to TRBJ2-5; tentatively, D is TRBD1 (6 bases). CDR1 and CDR2 (germline): SGHDN, FVKESK. V was shortened by 0 bases and J by 4 bases, with 15 bases between the two germline ends. The CDR3 totals 16 residues. CDR3 in amino acids: CASSQDLGASLETQYF. CDR3 bases: TGTGCCAGCAGCCAAGATCTGGGGGCATCATTAGAGACCCAGTACTTC.

This clone was counted once. The rearrangement links TRBV5-6 to TRBJ1-1, with D unresolved. The ends were cut back, 1 base at V and 3 bases at J, with 7 bases in the middle. The CDR3 runs to 13 residues. Germline lookup yields CDR1 SGHDT and CDR2 YYEEEE. The CDR3, as DNA: TGTGCCAGCAGCTTGAATTGGCACACTGAAGCTTTCTTT. Amino acids: CASSLNWHTEAFF.